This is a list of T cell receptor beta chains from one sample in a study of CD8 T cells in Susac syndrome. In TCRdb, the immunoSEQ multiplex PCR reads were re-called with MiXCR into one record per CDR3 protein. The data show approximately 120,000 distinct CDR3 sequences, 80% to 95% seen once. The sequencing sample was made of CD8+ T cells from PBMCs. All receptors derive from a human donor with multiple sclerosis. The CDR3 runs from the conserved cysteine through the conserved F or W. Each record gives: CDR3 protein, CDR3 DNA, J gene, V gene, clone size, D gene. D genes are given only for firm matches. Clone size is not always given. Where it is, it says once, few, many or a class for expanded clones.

CASSQSPGLVTEAFF | TGCGCCAGCAGCCAGTCCCCGGGCCTCGTAACTGAAGCTTTCTTT | TRBJ1-1 | TRBV4-1 | - | -
CAISERDGKETQYF | TGTGCCATCAGCGAAAGGGACGGAAAAGAGACCCAGTACTTC | TRBJ2-5 | TRBV10-3 | - | -
CSAEPASGSYNEQFF | TGCAGCGCCGAGCCGGCTAGCGGCTCCTACAATGAGCAGTTCTTC | TRBJ2-1 | TRBV29-1 | - | TRBD2
CASRPGGPTEAFF | TGTGCCAGCAGACCGGGGGGGCCCACTGAAGCTTTCTTT | TRBJ1-1 | TRBV21-1 | - | -
CASSLSGGTYEQYF | TGTGCCAGTAGTCTTAGCGGGGGGACCTACGAGCAGTACTTC | TRBJ2-7 | TRBV19 | - | TRBD2
CASSVPGELFF | TGTGCCAGCAGCGTTCCTGGGGAGCTGTTTTTT | TRBJ2-2 | TRBV9 | - | -
CASSLRRLAGGLESTDTQYF | TGTGCCAGCAGTTTAAGACGGCTAGCGGGAGGGCTGGAGAGCACAGATACGCAGTATTTT | TRBJ2-3 | TRBV27 | - | TRBD2
CASSLAASGGGETQYF | TGTGCCAGCAGCTTGGCCGCGAGTGGGGGAGGAGAGACCCAGTACTTC | TRBJ2-5 | TRBV5-6 | - | -
CASSLSFGARLHSYEQFF | TGTGCCAGCAGCTTGAGTTTTGGCGCTAGGCTACATTCGTATGAGCAGTTCTTC | TRBJ2-1 | TRBV5-6 | - | -
CASSKGVRPSYEQYF | TGTGCCAGCAGCAAAGGAGTGAGGCCCTCCTACGAGCAGTACTTC | TRBJ2-7 | TRBV21-1 | - | -
CSALTGFTDTQYF | TGCAGTGCCCTGACAGGGTTCACAGATACGCAGTATTTT | TRBJ2-3 | TRBV20-1 | once | TRBD1
CASSKGLAGISGANVLTF | TGTGCCAGCAGCAAGGGACTAGCGGGGATCTCTGGGGCCAACGTCCTGACTTTC | TRBJ2-6 | TRBV9 | - | TRBD2
CASNRDREIDNEQFF | TGTGCCAGTAACCGGGACAGGGAGATAGACAATGAGCAGTTCTTC | TRBJ2-1 | TRBV19 | - | TRBD1
CASSRRTSGTSTDTQYF | TGTGCCAGCAGCCGCCGGACTAGCGGGACTAGCACAGATACGCAGTATTTT | TRBJ2-3 | TRBV7-8 | - | TRBD2
CASSPTTGGGYTF | TGCGCCAGCAGCCCGACGACAGGGGGAGGCTACACCTTC | TRBJ1-2 | TRBV5-1 | - | TRBD1
CSARVLAGRLGYEQYF | TGCAGTGCTAGAGTGCTAGCGGGGCGCCTGGGATACGAGCAGTACTTC | TRBJ2-7 | TRBV20-1 | - | TRBD2
CASKIGMNTEAFF | TGTGCCAGCAAAATAGGCATGAACACTGAAGCTTTCTTT | TRBJ1-1 | TRBV6-5 | - | -